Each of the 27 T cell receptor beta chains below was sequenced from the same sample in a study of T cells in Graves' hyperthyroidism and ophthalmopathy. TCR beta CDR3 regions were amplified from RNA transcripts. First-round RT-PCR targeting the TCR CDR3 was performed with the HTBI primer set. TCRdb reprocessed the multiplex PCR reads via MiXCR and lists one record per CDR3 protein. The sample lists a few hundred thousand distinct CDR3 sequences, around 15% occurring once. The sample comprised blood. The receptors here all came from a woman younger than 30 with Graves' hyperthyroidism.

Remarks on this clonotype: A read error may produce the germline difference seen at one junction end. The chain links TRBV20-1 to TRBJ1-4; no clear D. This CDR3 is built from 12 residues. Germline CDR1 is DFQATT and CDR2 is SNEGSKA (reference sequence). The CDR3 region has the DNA TGCAGTGCTCGGCGGGGTAATGAAAAACTGTCTTTT. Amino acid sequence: CSARRGNEKLSF.

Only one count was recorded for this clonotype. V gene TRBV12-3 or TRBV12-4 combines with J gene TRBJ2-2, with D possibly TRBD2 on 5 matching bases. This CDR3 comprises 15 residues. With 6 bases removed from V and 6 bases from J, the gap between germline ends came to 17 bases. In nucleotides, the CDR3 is TGTGCCAGCAGCCCAACCCAAGGGAGCGCCGGGGAGCTGTTTTTT. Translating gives CASSPTQGSAGELFF.

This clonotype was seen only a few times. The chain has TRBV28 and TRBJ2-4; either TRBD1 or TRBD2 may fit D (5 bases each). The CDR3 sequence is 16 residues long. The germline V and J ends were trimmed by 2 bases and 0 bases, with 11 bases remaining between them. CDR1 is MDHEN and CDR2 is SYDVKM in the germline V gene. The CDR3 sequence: CASSLGRQRAKNIQYF. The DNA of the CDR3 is TGTGCCAGCAGTTTAGGGAGACAGAGAGCCAAAAACATTCAGTACTTC.

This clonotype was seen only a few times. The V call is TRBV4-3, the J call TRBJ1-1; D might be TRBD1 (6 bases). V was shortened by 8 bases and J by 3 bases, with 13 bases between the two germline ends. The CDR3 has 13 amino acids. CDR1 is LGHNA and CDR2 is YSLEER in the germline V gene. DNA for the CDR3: TGCGCCAGCGGAGGGGGGTTACACACTGAAGCTTTCTTT. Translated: CASGGGLHTEAFF.

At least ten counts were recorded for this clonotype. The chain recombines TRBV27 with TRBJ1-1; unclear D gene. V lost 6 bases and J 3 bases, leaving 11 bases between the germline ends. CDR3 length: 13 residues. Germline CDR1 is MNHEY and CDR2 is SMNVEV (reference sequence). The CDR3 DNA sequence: TGTGCCAGCAGCGACTGGGAGGACACTGAAGCTTTCTTT. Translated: CASSDWEDTEAFF.

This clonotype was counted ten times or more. The CDR3, as DNA: TGTGCCAGCAGCTTGACAGGCCTAGATGAGCAGTTCTTC. Translating gives CASSLTGLDEQFF. The chain employs TRBV7-3 and TRBJ2-1, with TRBD1 as a possible D gene (6 bases). Germline V CDR1 and CDR2: SGHTA, FQGTGA. Trimming removed 3 bases from V and 8 bases from J, with 11 bases in between. The CDR3 consists of 13 residues.

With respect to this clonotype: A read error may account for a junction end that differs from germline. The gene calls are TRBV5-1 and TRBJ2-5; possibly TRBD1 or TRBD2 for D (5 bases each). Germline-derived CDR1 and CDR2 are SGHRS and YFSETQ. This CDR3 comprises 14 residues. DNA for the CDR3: TGCACCAGCAGCTCGGGGACGGCGAAAGAGACCCAGTACTTC. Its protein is CTSSSGTAKETQYF.

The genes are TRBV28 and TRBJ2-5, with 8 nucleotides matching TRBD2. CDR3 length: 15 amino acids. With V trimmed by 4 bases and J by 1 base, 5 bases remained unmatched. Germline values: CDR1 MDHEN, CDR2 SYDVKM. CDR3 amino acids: CASSSGAGGQETQYF. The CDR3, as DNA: TGTGCCAGCAGTTCTGGCGCGGGAGGCCAAGAGACCCAGTACTTC.

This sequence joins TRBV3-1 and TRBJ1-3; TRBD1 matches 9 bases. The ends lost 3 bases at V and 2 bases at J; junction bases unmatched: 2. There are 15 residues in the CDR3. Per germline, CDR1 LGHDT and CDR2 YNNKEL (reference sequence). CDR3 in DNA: TGTGCCAGCAGCCAGGGGACAGGGACTGGAAACACCATATATTTT. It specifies CASSQGTGTGNTIYF.

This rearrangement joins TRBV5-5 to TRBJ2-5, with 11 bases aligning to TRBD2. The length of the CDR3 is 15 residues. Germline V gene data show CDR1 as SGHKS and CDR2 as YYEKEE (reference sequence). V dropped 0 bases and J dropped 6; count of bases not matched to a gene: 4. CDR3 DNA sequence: TGTGCCAGCAGCTTGGCGGCTAGCGGGGGGAAGACCCAGTACTTC. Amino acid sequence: CASSLAASGGKTQYF.

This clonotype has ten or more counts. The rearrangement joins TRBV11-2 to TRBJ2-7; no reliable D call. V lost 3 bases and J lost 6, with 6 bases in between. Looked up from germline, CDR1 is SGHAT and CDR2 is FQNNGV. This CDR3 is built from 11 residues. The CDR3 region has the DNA TGTGCCAGCAGCTTCATGGTCGAGCAGTACTTC. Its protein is CASSFMVEQYF.

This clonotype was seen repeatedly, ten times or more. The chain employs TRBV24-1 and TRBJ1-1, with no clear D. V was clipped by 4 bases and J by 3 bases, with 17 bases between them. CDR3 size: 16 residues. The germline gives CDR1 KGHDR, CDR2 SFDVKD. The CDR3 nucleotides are TGTGCCACCAGTGACCCCCTGAACCGCAGAGACACTGAAGCTTTCTTT. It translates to CATSDPLNRRDTEAFF.

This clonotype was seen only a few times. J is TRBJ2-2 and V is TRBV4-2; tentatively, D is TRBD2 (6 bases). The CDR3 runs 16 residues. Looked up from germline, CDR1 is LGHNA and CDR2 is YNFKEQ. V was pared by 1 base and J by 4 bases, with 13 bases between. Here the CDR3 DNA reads TGTGCCAGCAGCCAAGCGACGGGAGTAGCCACCGGGGAGCTGTTTTTT. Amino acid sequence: CASSQATGVATGELFF.

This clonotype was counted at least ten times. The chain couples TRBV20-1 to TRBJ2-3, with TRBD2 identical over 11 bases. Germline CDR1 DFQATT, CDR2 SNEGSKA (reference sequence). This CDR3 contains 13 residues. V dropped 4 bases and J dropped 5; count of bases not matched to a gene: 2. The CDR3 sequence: CSAIAGGGDTQYF. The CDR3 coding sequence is TGCAGTGCTATAGCGGGAGGGGGAGATACGCAGTATTTT.

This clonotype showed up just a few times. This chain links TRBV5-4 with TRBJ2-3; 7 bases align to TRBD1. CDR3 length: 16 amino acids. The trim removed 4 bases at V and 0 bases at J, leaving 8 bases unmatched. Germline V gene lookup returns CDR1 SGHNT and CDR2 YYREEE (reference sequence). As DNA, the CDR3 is TGTGCCAGCAGCCCTGGGACAGTCCCCAGCACAGATACGCAGTATTTT. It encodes CASSPGTVPSTDTQYF.

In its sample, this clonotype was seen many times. CDR3 bases: TGTGCCAGCAGTATGGGACGGCACACTGAAGCTTTCTTT. This codes for CASSMGRHTEAFF. V usage is TRBV6-2 or TRBV6-3 and J usage is TRBJ1-1, with TRBD1 as a possible D gene (5 bases). Trimming took 5 bases from V and 3 from J, leaving 10 bases between them. This CDR3 has 13 amino acids. Looked up from germline, CDR1 is MNHEY and CDR2 is SVGEGT.

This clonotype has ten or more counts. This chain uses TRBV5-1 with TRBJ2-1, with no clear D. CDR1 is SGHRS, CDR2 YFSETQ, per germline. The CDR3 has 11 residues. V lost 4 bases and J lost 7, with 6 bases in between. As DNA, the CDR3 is TGCGCCAGCAGCCAGGTGAATGAGCAGTTCTTC. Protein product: CASSQVNEQFF.

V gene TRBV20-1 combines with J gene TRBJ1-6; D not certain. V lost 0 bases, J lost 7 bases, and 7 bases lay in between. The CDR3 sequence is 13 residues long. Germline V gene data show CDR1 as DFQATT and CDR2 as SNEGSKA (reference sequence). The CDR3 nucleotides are TGCAGTGCTAGAGATCTGGAGAATTCACCCCTCCACTTT. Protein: CSARDLENSPLHF.

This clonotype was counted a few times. CDR3 nucleotides: TGTGCCAGCAGGGGACTAGCGAACTACAATGAGCAGTTCTTC. Its translation: CASRGLANYNEQFF. The J gene is TRBJ2-1, the V gene TRBV12-3 or TRBV12-4, with 10 positions matching TRBD2. V shed 6 bases, J shed 3 bases, and the junction held 2 bases outside the gene matches. The CDR3 consists of 14 residues.

The CDR3 nucleotides read TGTGCCAGCAGCCAAGCTACAGGGGTCACCGGGGAGCTGTTTTTT. It encodes CASSQATGVTGELFF. The chain combines TRBV3-1 with TRBJ2-2, with TRBD1 matching 7 bases. The CDR3 is made up of 15 amino acids. The V segment lost 1 base and the J segment 4 bases; nucleotides outside the gene matches: 3. Germline CDR1 LGHDT, CDR2 YNNKEL (reference sequence).

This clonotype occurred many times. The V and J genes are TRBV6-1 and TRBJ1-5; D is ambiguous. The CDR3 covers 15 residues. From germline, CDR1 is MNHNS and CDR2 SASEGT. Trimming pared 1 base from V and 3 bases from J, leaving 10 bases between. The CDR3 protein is CASSEVGTYNQPQHF. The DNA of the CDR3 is TGTGCCAGCAGTGAAGTGGGCACTTACAATCAGCCCCAGCATTTT.

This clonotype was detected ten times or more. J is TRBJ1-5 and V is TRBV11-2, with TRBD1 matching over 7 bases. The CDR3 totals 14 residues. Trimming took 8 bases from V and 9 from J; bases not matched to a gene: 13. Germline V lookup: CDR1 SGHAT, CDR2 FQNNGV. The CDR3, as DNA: TGTGCCAGCGGAAGGGACAGTGCCATGGGGCCCCAGCATTTT. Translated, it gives CASGRDSAMGPQHF.

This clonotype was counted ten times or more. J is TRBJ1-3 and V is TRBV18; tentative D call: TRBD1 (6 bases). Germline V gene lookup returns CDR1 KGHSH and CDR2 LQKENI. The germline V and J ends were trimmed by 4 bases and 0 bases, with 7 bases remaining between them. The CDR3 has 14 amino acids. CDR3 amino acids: CASSRTASGNTIYF. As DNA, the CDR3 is TGTGCCAGCTCACGGACAGCCTCTGGAAACACCATATATTTT.

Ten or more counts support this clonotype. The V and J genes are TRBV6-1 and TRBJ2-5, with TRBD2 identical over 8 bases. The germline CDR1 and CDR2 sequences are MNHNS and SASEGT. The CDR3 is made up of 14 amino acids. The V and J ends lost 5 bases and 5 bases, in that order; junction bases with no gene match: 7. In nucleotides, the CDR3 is TGTGCCAGCAGTTACACTAGCGGTGGGGAGACCCAGTACTTC. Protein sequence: CASSYTSGGETQYF.

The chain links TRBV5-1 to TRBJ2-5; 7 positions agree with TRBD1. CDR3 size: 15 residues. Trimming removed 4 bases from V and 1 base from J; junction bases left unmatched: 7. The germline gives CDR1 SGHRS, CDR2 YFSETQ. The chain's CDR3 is CASSRDSKLQETQYF. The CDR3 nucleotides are TGCGCCAGCAGCAGGGACAGCAAACTCCAAGAGACCCAGTACTTC.

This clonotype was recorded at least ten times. CDR3 in DNA: TGTGCCAGCAGTCTCGGGACCTACTATGGCTACACCTTC. Translated, it gives CASSLGTYYGYTF. The chain recombines TRBV7-8 with TRBJ1-2; a weak D match, TRBD1 (5 bases). The V gene lost 6 bases and the J gene lost 3 bases, with 11 bases spanning the gap. The CDR3 has 13 amino acids. Germline values: CDR1 SGHVS, CDR2 FQNEAQ. The whole variable domain, filled in from reference TRBV7-8 and TRBJ1-2, reads GAGVSQSPRYKVAKRGQDVALRCDPISGHVSLFWYQQALGQGPEFLTYFQNEAQLDKSGLPSDRFFAERPEGSVSTLKIQRTQQEDSAVYLCASSLGTYYGYTFGSGTRLTVV.

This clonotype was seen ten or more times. CDR3 nucleotides: TGTGCCAGCAGTATCTCAGGGGGGTACGAGCAGTACTTC. It yields the protein CASSISGGYEQYF. The chain couples TRBV6-1 to TRBJ2-7, with D perhaps matching TRBD1 (7 bases). The germline V and J ends were trimmed by 5 bases and 4 bases, with 12 bases remaining between them. Germline V CDR1 and CDR2: MNHNS, SASEGT. CDR3 length equals 13 residues.